The clone carrying this T cell receptor beta chain occurred many times. Its antigen is unknown. The data belong to a study of blood T cells in healthy people across ages. Study-wide context: Through template switching, about one barcoded beta molecule was captured per two T cells, as measured in model experiments.

Study-wide findings and caveats: Higher diversity, along with more naive CD4+ cells, distinguished long-lived donors from aged donors. TCR beta diversity, measured per million T cells, fell in a roughly linear way with age.

Next came a second PCR, run for about 7 to 12 cycles, which used a sample-barcoded 5' primer along with a J-beta primer mix. TCRdb re-derived calls from the 5' RACE reads in MiXCR, one entry per CDR3 protein. There are 1.5 million to 1.8 million distinct CDR3 sequences in the sample; 40% to 45% occur only once, and more than 4% lies in the top ten. Peripheral blood from each donor was collected in a volume of approximately 9.5 milliliters. This clonotype was sampled from a woman aged 18-29 years in good health. Sequenced material: blood.

DNA of the CDR3: TGTGCCAGCAGCCCGGTTGCAGATACGCAGTATTTT. Residues: CASSPVADTQYF. The chain employs TRBV7-9 and TRBJ2-3; D uncertain. The length of the CDR3 is 12 residues. The V gene's germline CDR1 is SEHNR and CDR2 FQNEAQ (reference sequence). The ends were cut back, 5 bases at V and 4 bases at J, with 7 bases in the middle.